This TCR beta chain comes out of a study of blood T cell repertoires in COVID-19. Across the study: Both acute and convalescent COVID-19 samples were obtained from the United States, Italy and Spain. Sources were T cells, B-cell-depleted T cells, or PBMCs; the material itself was cDNA or gDNA.

V gave up 3 bases and J gave up 1 base, with 16 bases separating them. The CDR3 is made up of 16 amino acids. CDR1 is SGHVS and CDR2 is FQNEAQ in the germline V gene. Measured with immunoSEQ multiplex PCR; TCRdb has only the in-frame clones, and not every one. The sample contains around 63,000 clones, less than 75% of which appear only once. The gene calls are TRBV7-8 and TRBJ2-7, with D possibly matching TRBD1 (5 bases). The clonotype comes from a woman in her forties or fifties with active or convalescent COVID-19. Material: peripheral blood. The CDR3 bases are TGTGCCAGCAGCTTGCCGGAGACAGCAGCTTCCTACGAGCAGTACTTC. Translating gives CASSLPETAASYEQYF.